This T cell receptor (beta chain) is from a study of blood T cell repertoires in COVID-19. This CDR3 region has 13 residues. Trimming cost V 8 bases and J 4 bases; bases outside gene matches: 10. Germline-derived CDR1 and CDR2 are GTSNPN and SVGIG (reference sequence). Repertoires were generated with immunoSEQ multiplex PCR, while TCRdb's copy carries only in-frame clones and drops some. The sample contains around 270,000 clones, over 75% of which appear only once. The specimen sequenced was PBMCs or T cells enriched from blood (not recorded which). The chain links TRBV30 to TRBJ1-2; 7 nucleotides align to TRBD1. The sequence came from a woman aged 40 to 55 who had been exposed to COVID-19. CDR3 in DNA: TGTGCCGGACCCTCAGGGGGGACCTATGGCTACACCTTC. Residues: CAGPSGGTYGYTF.